This T cell receptor beta chain was captured by sequencing in a study of T cell responses to AZD1222 COVID-19 vaccine. With V trimmed by 5 bases and J by 11 bases, 6 bases remained unmatched. CDR3 size: 14 residues. Germline CDR1 is SGHTA and CDR2 is FQGTGA. The data were produced by immunoSEQ multiplex PCR, yet TCRdb's version contains in-frame clones alone and is incomplete. The sample lists about 90,000 clones, 86% occurring once. The TCR comes from an adult in good health. The sequencing here drew on peripheral blood, taken on day 0 of AZD1222 vaccination. The chain joins TRBV7-3 to TRBJ2-1; 13 bases line up with TRBD2. CDR3 sequence reads: CASSPGLAGEKQFF. For the CDR3, the DNA is TGTGCCAGCAGCCCAGGACTAGCGGGAGAAAAGCAGTTCTTC.